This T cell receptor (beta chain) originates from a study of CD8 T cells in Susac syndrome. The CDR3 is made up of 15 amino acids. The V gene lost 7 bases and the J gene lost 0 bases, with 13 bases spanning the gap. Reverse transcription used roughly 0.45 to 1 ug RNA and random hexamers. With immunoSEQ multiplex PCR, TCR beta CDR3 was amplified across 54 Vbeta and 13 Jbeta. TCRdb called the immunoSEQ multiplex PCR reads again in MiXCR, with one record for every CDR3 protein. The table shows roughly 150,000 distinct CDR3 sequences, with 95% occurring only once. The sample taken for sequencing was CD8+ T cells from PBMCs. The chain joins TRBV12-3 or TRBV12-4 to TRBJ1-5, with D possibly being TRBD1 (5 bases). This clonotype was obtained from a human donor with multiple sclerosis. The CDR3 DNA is TGTGCCAGCACCAAGGGCAGGGTTAGCAATCAGCCCCAGCATTTT. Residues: CASTKGRVSNQPQHF.